The 7 T cell receptor beta chains listed next were all sequenced from one sample in a study of OX40 agonist ivuxolimab in advanced cancers. Some clones are missing from TCRdb's copy, which holds only in-frame ones; the method was immunoSEQ multiplex PCR. Found here are approximately 78,000 clones, less than 90% of them singletons; the top ten hold 0.8% to 1.3%. Sequenced material: CD4+ or CD8+ T cells sorted from blood, taken in a trial of the OX40 agonist ivuxolimab. The receptors stem from an adult with an advanced solid tumor such as melanoma, head and neck, liver or kidney cancer.

The chain uses TRBV18 and TRBJ1-2; 8 nucleotides align to TRBD1. CDR1 is KGHSH and CDR2 is LQKENI in the germline V gene. V shed 2 bases, J shed 8 bases, and the junction held 13 bases outside the gene matches. The CDR3 consists of 16 residues. CDR3 in amino acids: CASSPDYGQGDLGYTF. The CDR3 DNA is TGTGCCAGCTCACCAGACTACGGACAGGGTGATTTAGGCTACACCTTC.

This chain joins TRBV5-4 and TRBJ2-3, with TRBD2 matching over 10 bases. The V segment lost 4 bases and the J segment 4 bases; nucleotides outside the gene matches: 9. The CDR3 totals 16 residues. Germline CDR1 is SGHNT and CDR2 is YYREEE (reference sequence). The CDR3 bases are TGTGCCAGCAGCCAACTAGCGGGGAAAGTCTCAGATACGCAGTATTTT. Protein sequence: CASSQLAGKVSDTQYF.

The chain is built from TRBV11-3 and TRBJ2-1, with 8 nucleotides matching TRBD1. CDR3 length equals 14 residues. Germline V gives CDR1 SGHNT, CDR2 YENEEA. Unmatched junction bases numbered 8, after V lost 6 bases and J lost 7 bases. This chain's CDR3 is CASRGGQGGNEQFF. Written as DNA, the CDR3 is TGTGCCAGCAGAGGAGGACAGGGCGGGAATGAGCAGTTCTTC.

The chain links TRBV6-1 to TRBJ1-1, with 9 bases aligning to TRBD1. The CDR3 sequence is 12 residues long. The germline CDR1 and CDR2 sequences are MNHNS and SASEGT. The V segment lost 11 bases and the J segment 0 bases; nucleotides outside the gene matches: 1. Here the CDR3 reads CAGTGMNTEAFF. The DNA of the CDR3 is TGTGCCGGGACAGGGATGAACACTGAAGCTTTCTTT.

The chain combines TRBV10-3 with TRBJ2-1; weak D call: TRBD1 (6 bases). The V end was cut by 4 bases, the J end by 6 bases, with 19 bases between. The CDR3 length is 16 residues. Germline assignment: CDR1 ENHRY and CDR2 SYGVKD. DNA of the CDR3: TGTGCCATCAGTGGGAGGACAGCTAAGGATCGCAATGAGCAGTTCTTC. It is translated as CAISGRTAKDRNEQFF.

V gene TRBV7-2 combines with J gene TRBJ1-1; no definite D call. V gave up 4 bases and J gave up 0 bases, with 18 bases separating them. The CDR3 totals 17 residues. CDR1 and CDR2 (germline): SGHTA, FQGNSA. The CDR3 bases are TGTGCCAGCAGCTCCGTAGGGCGGGGAAGCATGAACACTGAAGCTTTCTTT. Its protein is CASSSVGRGSMNTEAFF.

As concerns this clone: This specimen includes other DNA sequences encoding the same CDR3. The chain has TRBV19 and TRBJ2-7; D may correspond to TRBD1 or TRBD2 (5 bases each). V was pared by 1 base and J by 1 base, with 11 bases between. The CDR3 is made up of 15 amino acids. From germline, CDR1 is LNHDA and CDR2 SQIVND (reference sequence). The CDR3 sequence is CASSIGGTGSYEQYF. The CDR3 DNA sequence: TGTGCCAGTAGTATAGGAGGGACCGGGTCCTACGAGCAGTACTTC.